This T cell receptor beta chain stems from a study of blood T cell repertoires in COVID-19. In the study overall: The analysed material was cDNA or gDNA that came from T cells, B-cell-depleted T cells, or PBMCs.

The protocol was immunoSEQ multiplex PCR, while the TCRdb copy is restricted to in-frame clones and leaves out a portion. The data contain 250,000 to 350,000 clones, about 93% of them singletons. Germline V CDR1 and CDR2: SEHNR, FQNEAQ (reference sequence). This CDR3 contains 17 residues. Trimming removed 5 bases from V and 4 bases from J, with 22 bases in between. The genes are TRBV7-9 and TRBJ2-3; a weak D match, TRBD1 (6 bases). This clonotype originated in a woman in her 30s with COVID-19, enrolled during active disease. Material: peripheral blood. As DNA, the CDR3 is TGTGCCAGCAGCCCTGGGGGACACCAGCCTTTAGCAGATACGCAGTATTTT. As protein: CASSPGGHQPLADTQYF.